This T cell receptor (beta chain) was sequenced during a study of Graves' ophthalmopathy and Graves' hyperthyroidism. This clonotype was counted many times. Amplified TCR beta CDR3 regions were obtained using RNA transcripts as template. HTBI primers were employed in first-round RT-PCR, then a second-round multiplex PCR followed. TCRdb reprocessed the multiplex PCR reads via MiXCR and lists one record per CDR3 protein. The sample holds 300,000 to 450,000 distinct CDR3 sequences, 15% to 20% seen once. The starting material, 10 ml of fresh peripheral blood, provided the PBMCs. The TCR was taken from an adult woman with stable Graves' hyperthyroidism. The sequencing input was peripheral blood.

CDR3 in amino acids: CASSLGREGETQYF. The CDR3 DNA follows: TGCGCCAGCAGCTTAGGCAGGGAGGGGGAGACCCAGTACTTC. The chain links TRBV5-1 to TRBJ2-5, with 7 bases aligning to TRBD2. Germline V gives CDR1 SGHRS, CDR2 YFSETQ. The CDR3 extends over 14 amino acids. V was pared by 2 bases and J by 5 bases, with 6 bases of the junction left unmatched. Drawing the rest from reference TRBV5-1 and TRBJ2-5, the complete variable domain is KAGVTQTPRYLIKTRGQQVTLSCSPISGHRSVSWYQQTPGQGLQFLFEYFSETQRNKGNFPGRFSGRQFSNSRSEMNVSTLELGDSALYLCASSLGREGETQYFGPGTRLLVL.